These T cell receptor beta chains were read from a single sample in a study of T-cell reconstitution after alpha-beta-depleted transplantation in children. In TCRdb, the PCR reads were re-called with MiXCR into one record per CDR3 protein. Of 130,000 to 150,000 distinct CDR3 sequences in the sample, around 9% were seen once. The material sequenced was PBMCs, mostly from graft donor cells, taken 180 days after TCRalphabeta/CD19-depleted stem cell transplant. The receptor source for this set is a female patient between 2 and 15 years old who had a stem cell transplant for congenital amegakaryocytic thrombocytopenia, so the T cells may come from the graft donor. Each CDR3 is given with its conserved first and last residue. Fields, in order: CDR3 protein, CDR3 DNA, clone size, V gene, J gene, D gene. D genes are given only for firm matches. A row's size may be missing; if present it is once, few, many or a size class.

CDR3: CASSQARLVRDTQYF
DNA: TGTGCCAGCAGCCAAGCTAGACTGGTTCGAGATACGCAGTATTTT
size: few
V: TRBV3-1
J: TRBJ2-3
D: .

CDR3: CASSLTGIRETQYF
DNA: TGTGCCAGCAGCCTCACAGGGATTAGGGAGACCCAGTACTTC
size: many
V: TRBV5-6
J: TRBJ2-5
D: .

CDR3: CASSLLNNYGYTF
DNA: TGTGCCAGCAGTTTACTGAATAACTATGGCTACACCTTC
size: .
V: TRBV12-3/TRBV12-4
J: TRBJ1-2
D: .

CDR3: CASSLTGSSYEQYF
DNA: TGTGCCAGCAGTTTGACAGGGTCGTCCTACGAGCAGTACTTC
size: many
V: TRBV12-3/TRBV12-4
J: TRBJ2-7
D: TRBD1

CDR3: CASSSRDRGGHEQYF
DNA: TGTGCCAGCAGCTCCCGGGACAGGGGAGGTCACGAGCAGTACTTC
size: many
V: TRBV21-1
J: TRBJ2-7
D: .

CDR3: CSARGRRLSGANVLTF
DNA: TGCAGTGCTAGAGGGCGGAGACTCTCTGGGGCCAACGTCCTGACTTTC
size: .
V: TRBV20-1
J: TRBJ2-6
D: .

CDR3: CASSSIIITSGRVRETQYF
DNA: TGTGCCAGCAGCTCTATCATAATTACTAGCGGGAGGGTTAGGGAGACCCAGTACTTC
size: few
V: TRBV12-3/TRBV12-4
J: TRBJ2-5
D: TRBD2

CDR3: CSASGAYGYTF
DNA: TGCAGCGCCTCAGGAGCCTATGGCTACACCTTC
size: few
V: TRBV29-1
J: TRBJ1-2
D: .

CDR3: CASSLALSPYNEQFF
DNA: TGCGCCAGCAGCTTGGCCCTTTCCCCATACAATGAGCAGTTCTTC
size: many
V: TRBV5-1
J: TRBJ2-1
D: .

CDR3: CASSFGLLGQARRGGAKNIQYF
DNA: TGTGCCAGCAGTTTTGGGCTCTTAGGACAGGCCAGGCGGGGGGGAGCCAAAAACATTCAGTACTTC
size: .
V: TRBV12-3/TRBV12-4
J: TRBJ2-4
D: TRBD2

CDR3: CASSLSDRVNSTDTQYF
DNA: TGTGCCAGCAGTCTTTCCGACAGGGTCAATAGCACAGATACGCAGTATTTT
size: many
V: TRBV12-3/TRBV12-4
J: TRBJ2-3
D: TRBD1

CDR3: CASSQLVRGPSTNEKLFF
DNA: TGCGCCAGCAGCCAGTTGGTACGGGGGCCATCAACTAATGAAAAACTGTTTTTT
size: .
V: TRBV4-1
J: TRBJ1-4
D: .

CDR3: CASRNSRPGTDTQYF
DNA: TGTGCCAGCAGAAACAGTCGACCTGGCACAGATACGCAGTATTTT
size: .
V: TRBV27
J: TRBJ2-3
D: .

CDR3: CASSLALGNIQYF
DNA: TGTGCCAGCAGCTTGGCCTTAGGCAACATTCAGTACTTC
size: few
V: TRBV5-4
J: TRBJ2-4
D: .

CDR3: CASSPRQGGAYEQYF
DNA: TGCGCCAGCAGCCCCCGACAGGGGGGGGCCTACGAGCAGTACTTC
size: many
V: TRBV5-1
J: TRBJ2-7
D: TRBD1

CDR3: CASSYLDRYSYEQYF
DNA: TGTGCCAGCAGTTACCTGGACAGGTACTCCTACGAGCAGTACTTC
size: many
V: TRBV6-5
J: TRBJ2-7
D: TRBD1

CDR3: CASSLGPTGGVTEAFF
DNA: TGCGCCAGCAGCTTGGGACCGACAGGGGGTGTGACTGAAGCTTTCTTT
size: many
V: TRBV5-1
J: TRBJ1-1
D: TRBD1

CDR3: CAITSGGPTDTQYF
DNA: TGTGCCATAACTAGCGGGGGGCCCACAGATACGCAGTATTTT
size: many
V: TRBV10-3
J: TRBJ2-3
D: TRBD2

CDR3: CASSFGGASDTQYF
DNA: TGTGCCAGCAGTTTCGGGGGGGCTTCAGATACGCAGTATTTT
size: many
V: TRBV12-3/TRBV12-4
J: TRBJ2-3
D: TRBD2

CDR3: CASSLDRFSGANVLTF
DNA: TGTGCCAGCAGTTTAGACAGGTTCTCTGGGGCCAACGTCCTGACTTTC
size: many
V: TRBV28
J: TRBJ2-6
D: .

CDR3: CASRPDNSNQPQHF
DNA: TGCGCCAGCAGACCCGACAATAGCAATCAGCCCCAGCATTTT
size: few
V: TRBV5-1
J: TRBJ1-5
D: .

CDR3: CASSQDQGLAYNEQFF
DNA: TGTGCCAGCAGCCAAGATCAGGGACTGGCTTACAATGAGCAGTTCTTC
size: many
V: TRBV4-2
J: TRBJ2-1
D: .

CDR3: CASSPPGQGWTGELFF
DNA: TGTGCCAGCTCACCACCCGGACAGGGATGGACCGGGGAGCTGTTTTTT
size: .
V: TRBV18
J: TRBJ2-2
D: TRBD1